This is a list of T cell receptor beta chains from one sample in a study of shared clonotypes between healthy human individuals. Using immunoSEQ multiplex PCR, the repertoire was profiled, and TCRdb retains in-frame clones only, with some absent. The sample lists roughly 2 million clones; 90% to 95% were seen once. The sequencing sample was made of naive CD4+ T cells sorted from blood. These receptors were taken from a man younger than 35 in good health. Each CDR3 is given with its conserved first and last residue. D genes are given only for firm matches. Clone size is shown for a subset of rows, as once, few, many or a class of expanded clone.

TGCGCCAGCAGCTTCTTGGGGGAAAGATCCTACGAGCAGTACTTC	CASSFLGERSYEQYF	TRBV5-1	TRBJ2-7	-	-
TGTGCCAGTACCGAGCTCGGTCCAGGGGCACAGCCCCAGCATTTT	CASTELGPGAQPQHF	TRBV19	TRBJ1-5	-	-
TGTGCCAGCAGCGGAGCACAGGGTCGTGATAACAATGAGCAGTTCTTC	CASSGAQGRDNNEQFF	TRBV11-2	TRBJ2-1	-	-
TGTGCCAGCAGTGGGGACCTAAAACTCCGGAACACCGGGGAGCTGTTTTTT	CASSGDLKLRNTGELFF	TRBV2	TRBJ2-2	-	-
TGTGCCAGCAGCTTAGAGACAGGGCGGTCAAAAAACGAGCAGTACTTC	CASSLETGRSKNEQYF	TRBV7-8	TRBJ2-7	-	TRBD1
TGTGCCAGCAGCGTCTCCGGACGTACAACTAATGAAAAACTGTTTTTT	CASSVSGRTTNEKLFF	TRBV9	TRBJ1-4	-	-
TGCGCCAGCAGCCCCCGTGGGACAGGGGACGAGCAGTACTTC	CASSPRGTGDEQYF	TRBV5-1	TRBJ2-7	-	TRBD1
TGTGCCAGCTCACCCGGGACTCAGCAAGCCGGGGAGCTGTTTTTT	CASSPGTQQAGELFF	TRBV18	TRBJ2-2	-	-
TGTGCCAGCAGCTTAGCAGGCAGCTCCTACGAGCAGTACTTC	CASSLAGSSYEQYF	TRBV7-2	TRBJ2-7	-	-
TGTGCCACCAGCAGAGATCTTATTTCCTCTGGAAACACCATATATTTT	CATSRDLISSGNTIYF	TRBV15	TRBJ1-3	-	-
TGTGCCTGGGCCCCGGGAACGGGAGGGTCTGCCGGGGAGCTGTTTTTT	CAWAPGTGGSAGELFF	TRBV30	TRBJ2-2	-	TRBD2
TGTGCCAGCAGTTTTCCGGCGAACACCGGGGAGCTGTTTTTT	CASSFPANTGELFF	TRBV2	TRBJ2-2	-	-
TGTGCCAGCTCACCCGGACTAGCGGGAGGGAATGAGCAGTTCTTC	CASSPGLAGGNEQFF	TRBV18	TRBJ2-1	-	TRBD2
TGTGCCAGCGGGCCCGGCACACCTAGCTATGGCTACACCTTC	CASGPGTPSYGYTF	TRBV2	TRBJ1-2	-	-
TGTGCCACCCGGACTAGCGGGTCCTACGAGCAGTACTTC	CATRTSGSYEQYF	TRBV2	TRBJ2-7	-	TRBD2
TGTGCCAGCAGAAGAAGACAGGGACCCACTGAAGCTTTCTTT	CASRRRQGPTEAFF	TRBV6-5	TRBJ1-1	-	TRBD1
TGTGCCAGCAGCTTGGAAGGACAGGGGGCAGCCAAAAACATTCAGTACTTC	CASSLEGQGAAKNIQYF	TRBV5-4	TRBJ2-4	-	TRBD1
TGTGCCAGCAGCGCGGGCCCCCCGGCCACCTGGGGGTTCTCTGGAAACACCATATATTTT	CASSAGPPATWGFSGNTIYF	TRBV7-8	TRBJ1-3	-	-
TGTGCCAGCAGTCCCGAGAGGACGCAGTATTTT	CASSPERTQYF	TRBV2	TRBJ2-3	once	-
TGTGCCAGCAGCGTTGACAGGGCCAAAAACATTCAGTACTTC	CASSVDRAKNIQYF	TRBV2	TRBJ2-4	-	-
TGCGCCAGCAGCGGACAGAAAAATGAAAAACTGTTTTTT	CASSGQKNEKLFF	TRBV5-1	TRBJ1-4	-	-
TGTGCCTGGAGCAAACAAGCTTTTCAGGAAAAACTGTTTTTT	CAWSKQAFQEKLFF	TRBV30	TRBJ1-4	once	-
TGTGCCAGCAGCTTACTAGAGGACACTGAAGCTTTCTTT	CASSLLEDTEAFF	TRBV7-6	TRBJ1-1	-	-
TGCGCCAGCAGCCAAACCCAGGCAGCTAACTATGGCTACACCTTC	CASSQTQAANYGYTF	TRBV4-1	TRBJ1-2	few	-
TGTGCCAGCAGTTCCTCGACAGGGCCTTATGGCTACACCTTC	CASSSSTGPYGYTF	TRBV28	TRBJ1-2	-	TRBD1
TGTGCCAGCAGCTTTGACCGAGGAATTAATTCACCCCTCCACTTT	CASSFDRGINSPLHF	TRBV5-4	TRBJ1-6	once	-
TGCGCCAGCAGCCCTGGTCGGGGGGGCCCTAATGAAAAACTGTTTTTT	CASSPGRGGPNEKLFF	TRBV5-1	TRBJ1-4	-	-
TGTGCCAGCAGAGGGGAAGCGGGAGGGCTAAGCACCGGGGAGCTGTTTTTT	CASRGEAGGLSTGELFF	TRBV2	TRBJ2-2	-	TRBD2
TGTGCCAGAAGGGATGGAGTCGGAGGCTACACCTTC	CARRDGVGGYTF	TRBV30	TRBJ1-2	-	-